This T cell receptor beta chain originates from a study of CD8+ T cells in alopecia areata (dated by TCRdb to 2017 to 2018). Regarding the complete study: Treated patients were enrolled in an open-label pilot trial of oral tofacitinib, 5 to 10 mg twice daily, for moderate-to-severe alopecia areata. Patients stayed on tofacitinib for 6 to 18 months and then had 6 months of follow-up off drug so that delayed response and recurrence could be assessed. Disease severity in treated patients was measured with the SALT score, which quantifies the percentage of affected scalp surface area. To study T cell clonal expansion in alopecia areata, the researchers applied high-throughput TCRbeta sequencing to both the C3H/HeJ mouse model and human patients. Scalp tissue and sorted CD4+ and CD8+ peripheral blood T cells from patchy and totalis/universalis alopecia areata patients and from healthy controls were covered by human TCRbeta sequencing. Biopsies were taken from tofacitinib-treated patients at baseline and again at 4 and 24 weeks into treatment, and several of those patients also had a later scalp biopsy. Clonality in the scalp was compared among normal scalp (n=4), patchy alopecia areata scalp (n=8), and alopecia totalis/universalis scalp (n=8). RNA was extracted with the PAXgene miRNA kit for fixed scalp, the miRNeasy kit for PBMCs, and the RNeasy kit for mouse skin. Amplification of TCRbeta CDR3 regions was done by immunoSEQ multiplex PCR using 35 Vbeta forward primers and 13 Jbeta reverse primers.

CDR1 SQVTM and CDR2 ANQGSEA were looked up in the germline V gene. V is cut back by 1 base and J by 0 bases, with 6 bases in the junction unmatched. Its CDR3 holds 16 amino acids, cysteine through phenylalanine. Left in the record is the CDR3 DNA by itself, 48 bases read in frame from the first base. Explained via the paper, the treatment or condition label denotes: oral pan-JAK inhibitor, 5-10 mg twice daily. Lesional scalp punch biopsies and peripheral blood were obtained from alopecia areata patients. After PBMCs were isolated by density centrifugation and stained for CD3, CD4 and CD8, a FACSAria was used to sort CD4+ and CD8+ T cells. There are a few counts of this clone. Its binding antigen is unknown. The input lacks base qualities; no much larger clone sits a single base away. Receptors were amplified or captured by the immunoSEQ multiplex PCR assay. For TCR sequencing, RNA was extracted from every sample and reverse transcribed into cDNA to serve as template. First-strand cDNA was synthesized with SuperScript III using a 2:1 mix of oligo-dT and random hexamers. Amplification bias was assessed with a synthetic immune receptor repertoire, and residual bias was removed computationally. From the authors' description of their analysis: Raw reads were preprocessed for error removal, and CDR3 was defined according to IMGT conventions as running from the conserved cysteine to phenylalanine. Clonality was computed as 1 minus the Shannon entropy, with the entropy normalized by log2 of the number of productive unique TCRs. Whether each scalp clone was CD4 or CD8 was inferred by checking scalp TCRbeta sequences against the CD4 and CD8 repertoires from sorted blood. The immuneACCESS repertoire file appears here via TCRdb, limited to in-frame rearrangements. These files lack a portion of the clones; in checked studies, under half of the deficit traces to unresolved V genes, and the cause of the others is not known. The DNA gave D and trimming, while V, J and clone size come from that table. In all, the sample holds 180,000 or so clones, and 45% to 60% of those were seen once. The leading ten clones occupy roughly a tenth of the sample.

On the study overall, not on this receptor specifically: Compared with mice, TCR sequences shared between patients were less clear, possibly partly because of HLA diversity across the patient population. Because the treated cohort was small and had only one nonresponder, larger studies are needed to examine links between baseline CD8+ expansion and response. Scalp clonality and the number of expanded CD8+ clones among the top 100 scalp clones were significantly decreased by tofacitinib. Scalp TCR repertoire analysis is complicated because resident alphabeta T cells in normal human skin are also sequenced, whereas mouse skin is dominated by gammadelta T cells. Compared with normal scalp, lesional scalp had higher clonality and more expanded CD8+ clones, particularly in alopecia totalis/universalis, a pattern that suggests antigenic drive. During tofacitinib treatment, many expanded lesional clones remained in scalp and blood, and this persistence may partly explain relapse after treatment is stopped.

This TCR came from a human donor with alopecia areata. The rearrangement joined TRBV29-1 to TRBJ2-1; the junction holds 7 bases that match TRBD1. This material consisted of CD8+ T cells sorted from blood, taken between weeks 51 and 52, from a patient treated with tofacitinib. The CDR3 reads as follows: CSVEGGGQFSYNEQFF. The DNA sequence is given as TGCAGCGTTGAAGGAGGGGGCCAATTCTCCTACAATGAGCAGTTCTTC.